This is a list of T cell receptor beta chains from one sample in a study of blood T cell repertoires in COVID-19. The protocol was immunoSEQ multiplex PCR, while the TCRdb copy is restricted to in-frame clones and leaves out a portion. The sample shows more than 250,000 clones, roughly 80% of them seen only once. Sequenced sample: PBMCs or T cells enriched from blood (not recorded which). The receptor set was obtained from a man aged 35 to 55 who had been exposed to COVID-19. Both conserved end residues are part of each CDR3. Fields, in order: clone size, J gene, D gene, V gene, CDR3 protein, CDR3 DNA. A D gene is named only where the DNA matches it firmly. For some rows the clone size is stated as once, few or many, or as a class when expanded; others skip it.

.,TRBJ1-1,TRBD1,TRBV6-1,CASSEALFGTGNTEAFF,TGTGCCAGCAGTGAAGCGCTATTTGGGACAGGGAACACTGAAGCTTTCTTT
.,TRBJ1-5,TRBD1,TRBV2,CASRGQTGYNQPQHF,TGTGCCAGCAGGGGACAGACGGGCTATAATCAGCCCCAGCATTTT
.,TRBJ2-7,TRBD1,TRBV28,CASSANRGAAYEQYF,TGTGCCAGCAGTGCCAACAGGGGGGCGGCCTACGAGCAGTACTTC
few,TRBJ1-2,.,TRBV24-1,CATSDTGYGYTF,TGTGCCACCAGTGATACAGGCTATGGCTACACCTTC
.,TRBJ2-7,.,TRBV7-9,CASSNKRDTKYEQYF,TGTGCCAGCAGCAACAAAAGGGACACCAAGTACGAGCAGTACTTC
.,TRBJ1-1,.,TRBV2,CASNGWRAFF,TGTGCCAGCAACGGGTGGCGAGCTTTCTTT
once,TRBJ1-4,.,TRBV7-7,CASSLGRATNEKLFF,TGTGCTAGCAGCTTAGGCAGGGCAACTAATGAAAAACTGTTTTTT
.,TRBJ2-7,.,TRBV5-4,CASSSGGPRDPQQQQYF,TGTGCCAGCAGCTCCGGGGGACCACGGGACCCCCAGCAACAGCAGTACTTC
many,TRBJ1-2,.,TRBV7-3,CASSLGQIANYGYTF,TGTGCCAGCAGCTTAGGGCAGATAGCTAACTATGGCTACACCTTC
.,TRBJ2-2,.,TRBV9,CASSVRGTGELFF,TGTGCCAGCAGCGTACGGGGCACCGGGGAGCTGTTTTTT
.,TRBJ1-2,TRBD1,TRBV27,CASSAPIGQGGYTF,TGTGCCAGCAGTGCACCTATCGGACAGGGCGGCTACACCTTC
few,TRBJ1-2,.,TRBV10-3,CAISESMRNYGYTF,TGTGCCATCAGTGAGTCGATGCGGAACTATGGCTACACCTTC
.,TRBJ1-2,.,TRBV6-5,CASSQSIGQYNGYTF,TGTGCCAGCAGTCAGTCAATCGGACAGTATAATGGCTACACCTTC
.,TRBJ2-7,TRBD1,TRBV9,CASSVGDSLYEQYF,TGTGCCAGCAGCGTAGGGGACAGCCTCTACGAGCAGTACTTC
.,TRBJ1-2,TRBD1,TRBV18,CASSPQQGMGGYTF,TGTGCCAGCTCACCCCAACAGGGGATGGGTGGCTACACCTTC
.,TRBJ1-1,.,TRBV29-1,CSGEAENTEAFF,TGCAGCGGTGAGGCAGAGAACACTGAAGCTTTCTTT
.,TRBJ2-7,.,TRBV12-3/TRBV12-4,CASRYYSEQYF,TGTGCCAGCAGATACTACTCCGAGCAGTACTTC
.,TRBJ1-5,.,TRBV3-1/TRBV3-2,CASSLGSIGNQPQHF,TGTGCCAGCAGCCTAGGGAGTATCGGCAATCAGCCCCAGCATTTT
.,TRBJ2-1,.,TRBV9,CASSAPAGLVNEQFF,TGTGCCAGCAGCGCCCCAGCAGGGCTTGTTAATGAGCAGTTCTTC
.,TRBJ2-5,.,TRBV5-1,CASSLGGMGQETQYF,TGCGCCAGCAGCTTGGGGGGCATGGGGCAAGAGACCCAGTACTTC
.,TRBJ2-1,TRBD2,TRBV4-1,CASSQVGTSVFKQFF,TGCGCCAGCAGCCAAGTTGGGACTAGCGTGTTTAAGCAGTTCTTC
.,TRBJ2-7,.,TRBV5-6,CASSLERGHEQYF,TGTGCCAGCAGCTTGGAAAGGGGCCACGAGCAGTACTTC
.,TRBJ1-2,.,TRBV20-1,CSAPRSYGYTF,TGCAGTGCTCCCCGGAGCTATGGCTACACCTTC
.,TRBJ2-1,TRBD2,TRBV5-6,CASSSLAGEPLQFF,TGTGCCAGCAGCTCACTAGCGGGAGAACCTTTGCAGTTCTTC
.,TRBJ2-5,TRBD1,TRBV7-9,CASSPGQGPGETQYF,TGTGCCAGCAGCCCCGGACAGGGGCCCGGGGAGACCCAGTACTTC
.,TRBJ2-3,TRBD2,TRBV7-3,CASSLNPPTSGSHTDTQYF,TGTGCCAGCAGCTTAAACCCCCCGACTAGCGGAAGCCACACAGATACGCAGTATTTT
.,TRBJ1-4,.,TRBV6-1,CASSEQVQGGEKLFF,TGTGCCAGCAGTGAACAAGTACAAGGCGGCGAAAAACTGTTTTTT
.,TRBJ2-5,.,TRBV12-3/TRBV12-4,CASSLLSRETQYF,TGTGCCAGCAGTTTATTGTCGAGGGAGACCCAGTACTTC
.,TRBJ1-1,.,TRBV10-3,CAIYDPVQGDTEAFF,TGTGCCATTTACGATCCCGTGCAGGGTGACACTGAAGCTTTCTTT
.,TRBJ2-1,TRBD2,TRBV6-5,CAARLAGGNEQFF,TGTGCCGCTCGGCTAGCGGGAGGGAATGAGCAGTTCTTC
.,TRBJ1-1,.,TRBV30,CAWTFFELEAEAFF,TGTGCCTGGACTTTCTTTGAACTCGAGGCTGAAGCTTTCTTT
.,TRBJ1-6,TRBD1,TRBV11-2,CASSLGRTGQGLYNSPLHF,TGTGCCAGCAGCTTAGGGAGGACGGGACAGGGCCTGTATAATTCACCCCTCCACTTT
.,TRBJ2-1,.,TRBV9,CASSVDPAGGEQFF,TGTGCCAGCAGCGTAGACCCAGCGGGTGGTGAGCAGTTCTTC
few,TRBJ2-3,.,TRBV13,CASSFSGLGSITDTQYF,TGTGCCAGCAGCTTTTCGGGGTTAGGTTCGATTACAGATACGCAGTATTTT
.,TRBJ2-7,TRBD1,TRBV6-5,CASSSPGQGDEQYF,TGTGCCAGCAGTTCCCCCGGACAGGGAGACGAGCAGTACTTC
.,TRBJ2-7,.,TRBV9,CASSVVGASVEQYF,TGTGCCAGCAGCGTAGTTGGGGCGTCGGTCGAGCAGTACTTC
once,TRBJ2-1,.,TRBV28,CASSPGTSPGDEQFF,TGTGCCAGCAGCCCCGGGACTTCCCCCGGGGATGAGCAGTTCTTC
.,TRBJ2-7,TRBD1,TRBV7-8,CASSSERTGIYEQYF,TGTGCCAGCAGCAGCGAGAGGACAGGGATCTACGAGCAGTACTTC
.,TRBJ1-6,.,TRBV27,CASSSQSTGRSYNSPLHF,TGTGCCAGCAGTTCTCAATCAACAGGACGCTCCTATAATTCACCCCTCCACTTT
.,TRBJ2-3,.,TRBV5-1,CASSFGGRPLANTDTQYF,TGCGCCAGCAGCTTCGGAGGAAGGCCGCTAGCCAACACAGATACGCAGTATTTT
.,TRBJ2-3,TRBD1,TRBV3-1/TRBV3-2,CASSQSGTGRTF,TGTGCCAGCAGCCAATCCGGGACAGGGAGGACTTTT
few,TRBJ1-1,.,TRBV18,CASSREQGFEAFF,TGTGCCAGCTCAAGGGAACAGGGCTTTGAAGCTTTCTTT
.,TRBJ1-4,.,TRBV11-2,CASSLDQVGSGEKLFF,TGTGCCAGCAGCTTAGATCAAGTGGGGAGCGGTGAAAAACTGTTTTTT
.,TRBJ1-2,.,TRBV7-9,CASSLVGLTPSIYTF,TGTGCCAGCAGCTTAGTTGGGCTAACCCCTTCTATCTACACCTTC
.,TRBJ1-2,.,TRBV1,CTSSHKGLYGYTF,TGCACCAGCAGCCACAAAGGACTCTATGGCTACACCTTC
once,TRBJ2-3,.,TRBV10-3,CAISESDSGLDGTDTQYF,TGTGCCATCAGTGAGTCGGACAGCGGCCTGGATGGCACAGATACGCAGTATTTT
.,TRBJ2-5,.,TRBV11-2,CASSLRGEQTQYF,TGTGCCAGCAGCTTAAGGGGTGAGCAGACCCAGTACTTC
.,TRBJ1-5,.,TRBV18,CASSPRQGLNQPQHF,TGTGCCAGCTCACCACGGCAGGGCCTCAATCAGCCCCAGCATTTT
.,TRBJ2-2,.,TRBV10-1,CASSDPGRSELFF,TGCGCCAGCAGTGACCCCGGGAGATCGGAGCTGTTTTTT
.,TRBJ2-2,TRBD2,TRBV3-1/TRBV3-2,CASSHLGGGGELFF,TGTGCCAGCAGCCACCTCGGGGGGGGCGGGGAGCTGTTTTTT
.,TRBJ1-2,.,TRBV11-3,CASSLTTGTPYGYTF,TGTGCCAGCAGCCTTACAACAGGGACCCCCTATGGCTACACCTTC
.,TRBJ2-7,TRBD2,TRBV27,CASSVLMSSGTSHEQYF,TGTGCCAGCAGTGTTCTTATGTCTAGCGGGACCTCTCACGAGCAGTACTTC
.,TRBJ2-5,.,TRBV7-9,CASSLGQGTQETQYF,TGTGCCAGCAGCTTAGGGCAGGGTACCCAAGAGACCCAGTACTTC
.,TRBJ2-1,TRBD2,TRBV19,CASSGTSGRGHEQFF,TGTGCCAGTAGCGGGACTAGCGGGAGGGGGCATGAGCAGTTCTTC
.,TRBJ2-1,TRBD1,TRBV19,CASSNPGGGSNEQFF,TGTGCCAGTAGTAACCCAGGGGGCGGATCCAATGAGCAGTTCTTC